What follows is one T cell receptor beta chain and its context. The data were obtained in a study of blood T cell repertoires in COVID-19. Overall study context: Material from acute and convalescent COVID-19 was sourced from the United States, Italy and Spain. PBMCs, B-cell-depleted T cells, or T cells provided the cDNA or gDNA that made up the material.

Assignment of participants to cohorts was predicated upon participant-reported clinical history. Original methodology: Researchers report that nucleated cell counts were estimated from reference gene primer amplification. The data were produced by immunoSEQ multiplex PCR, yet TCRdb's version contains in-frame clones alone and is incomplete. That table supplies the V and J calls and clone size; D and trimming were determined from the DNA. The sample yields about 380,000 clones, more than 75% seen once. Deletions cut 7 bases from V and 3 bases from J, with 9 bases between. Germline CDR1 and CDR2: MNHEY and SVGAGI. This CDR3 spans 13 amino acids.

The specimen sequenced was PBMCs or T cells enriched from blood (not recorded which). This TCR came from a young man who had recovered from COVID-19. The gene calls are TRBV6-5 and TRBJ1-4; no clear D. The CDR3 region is CASTNTANEKLFF. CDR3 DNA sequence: TGTGCCAGCACGAACACAGCTAATGAAAAACTGTTTTTT.